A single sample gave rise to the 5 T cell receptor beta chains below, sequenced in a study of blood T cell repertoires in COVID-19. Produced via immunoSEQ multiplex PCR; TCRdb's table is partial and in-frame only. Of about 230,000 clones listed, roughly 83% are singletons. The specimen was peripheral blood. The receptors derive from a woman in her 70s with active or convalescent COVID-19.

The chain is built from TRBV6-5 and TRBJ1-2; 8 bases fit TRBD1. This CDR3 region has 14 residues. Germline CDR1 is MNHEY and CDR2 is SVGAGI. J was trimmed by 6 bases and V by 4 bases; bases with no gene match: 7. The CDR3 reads CASSSLTGEDGYTF. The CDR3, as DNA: TGTGCCAGCAGTTCCTTGACAGGGGAGGATGGCTACACCTTC.

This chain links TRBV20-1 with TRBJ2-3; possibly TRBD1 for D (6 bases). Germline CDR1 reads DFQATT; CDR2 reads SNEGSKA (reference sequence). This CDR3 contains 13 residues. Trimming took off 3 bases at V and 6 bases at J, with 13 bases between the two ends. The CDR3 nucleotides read TGCAGTGCTAGTTGGGGGCCACCGGATACGCAGTATTTT. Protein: CSASWGPPDTQYF.

The CDR3: CASSPGTGLGDTQYF. The CDR3 region has the DNA TGCGCCAGCAGCCCAGGGACAGGCCTAGGGGATACGCAGTATTTT. The chain links TRBV5-1 to TRBJ2-3, with 8 bases fitting TRBD1. CDR3 length: 15 amino acids. Germline CDR1 and CDR2: SGHRS and YFSETQ. The trim removed 4 bases at V and 6 bases at J, leaving 10 bases unmatched.

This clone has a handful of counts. The CDR3 bases are TGTGCCAGTAGTATCAACAGGGAGTTATATGGCTACACCTTC. It encodes CASSINRELYGYTF. The rearrangement uses TRBV19 and TRBJ1-2, with D tentatively TRBD1 (6 bases). The CDR3 totals 14 residues. V lost 3 bases, J lost 5 bases, and 13 bases lay in between. Germline CDR1 and CDR2: LNHDA and SQIVND (reference sequence).

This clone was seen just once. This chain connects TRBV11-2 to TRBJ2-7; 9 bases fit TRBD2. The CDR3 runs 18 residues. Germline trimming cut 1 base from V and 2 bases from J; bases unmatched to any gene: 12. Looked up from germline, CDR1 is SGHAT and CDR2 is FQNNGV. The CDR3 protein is CASSLAPPLAGTTYEQYF. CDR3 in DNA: TGTGCCAGCAGCTTAGCGCCCCCTCTAGCGGGAACCACCTACGAGCAGTACTTC.